The 30 T cell receptor beta chains presented below share a single source sample, sequenced in a study of T cells in tuberculosis. Time point described: new active TB diagnosis, blood taken before or within 7 days of starting treatment. Only in-frame clones appear in the TCRdb table, and some are missing; sequencing was by immunoSEQ multiplex PCR. Altogether tens of thousands of clones are present, around 92% being singletons, with the ten largest covering 5.5% to 8%. The sequenced sample was PBMCs, obtained at tuberculosis diagnosis. The receptors were sampled from an adult with tuberculosis.

The chain has TRBV20-1 and TRBJ1-2, with a possible D match to TRBD1 (6 bases). The germline V and J ends were trimmed by 3 bases and 6 bases, with 8 bases remaining between them. This CDR3 is built from 11 residues. Germline-derived CDR1 and CDR2 are DFQATT and SNEGSKA (reference sequence). As DNA, the CDR3 is TGCAGTGCTAGCGCAGGGGATGGCTACACCTTC. Translated: CSASAGDGYTF.

DNA for the CDR3: TGCGCCAGCAGGGGCGGGGGGGCCGACGAGCAGTACTTC. It yields the protein CASRGGGADEQYF. The V and J genes are TRBV10-2 and TRBJ2-7; TRBD2 matches at 9 bases. Germline trimming cut 6 bases from V and 5 bases from J; bases unmatched to any gene: 5. The germline gives CDR1 WSHSY, CDR2 SAAADI. CDR3 size: 13 residues.

The J gene is TRBJ2-1, the V gene TRBV13; 9 nucleotides align to TRBD2. The junction had 3 bases not matched to a gene; V was cut back by 1 base and J by 5 bases. Germline V lookup: CDR1 PRHDT, CDR2 FYEKMQ (reference sequence). The CDR3 covers 15 residues. CDR3 loop: CASSLDRLADNEQFF. CDR3 DNA: TGTGCCAGCAGCTTAGATAGACTAGCGGACAATGAGCAGTTCTTC.

This clone was seen once. The chain couples TRBV19 to TRBJ1-4, with TRBD1 matching 7 bases. The CDR3 covers 16 residues. Trimming at V came to 7 bases and at J to 1 base, leaving 9 bases not matched to a gene. Germline lookup yields CDR1 LNHDA and CDR2 SQIVND (reference sequence). The CDR3 loop is CASTKTGSRTNEKLFF. As DNA, the CDR3 is TGTGCCAGTACAAAGACAGGGTCGAGAACTAATGAAAAACTGTTTTTT.

The chain combines TRBV7-2 with TRBJ1-6; D possibly corresponds to TRBD1 (5 bases). The length of the CDR3 is 15 residues. Deletions cut 5 bases from V and 9 bases from J, with 17 bases between. Germline V CDR1 and CDR2: SGHTA, FQGNSA. Written as DNA, the CDR3 is TGTGCCAGCAGCACCCCCACAGGATTCGGTTCACCCCTCCACTTT. This codes for CASSTPTGFGSPLHF.

The J gene is TRBJ2-1, the V gene TRBV9, with TRBD2 matching over 12 bases. V shed 4 bases, J shed 2 bases, and the junction held 10 bases outside the gene matches. The CDR3 has 18 amino acids. CDR1 and CDR2 (germline): SGDLS, YYNGEE. The CDR3 spells CASSFRTSGNGAYNEQFF. The CDR3 DNA sequence: TGTGCCAGCAGCTTTCGGACTAGCGGGAACGGGGCCTACAATGAGCAGTTCTTC.

The chain links TRBV4-1 to TRBJ1-6; D not certain. CDR3 length: 21 amino acids. The germline V and J ends were trimmed by 4 bases and 0 bases, with 25 bases remaining between them. Germline CDR1 reads MGHRA; CDR2 reads YSYEKL. The CDR3 DNA is TGCGCCAGCAGCCCAGAAGGAATTGGGTCAGCCTGGAGCTCCTATAATTCACCCCTCCACTTT. Amino acids: CASSPEGIGSAWSSYNSPLHF.

The gene calls are TRBV7-9 and TRBJ1-5, with 7 nucleotides matching TRBD1. The CDR3 totals 17 residues. Unmatched junction bases numbered 11, after V lost 3 bases and J lost 3 bases. Germline assignment: CDR1 SEHNR and CDR2 FQNEAQ (reference sequence). The CDR3, as DNA: TGTGCCAGCAGCTTCCCGGCGCCGGGACAGCACAATCAGCCCCAGCATTTT. Translating gives CASSFPAPGQHNQPQHF.

The chain is built from TRBV20-1 and TRBJ1-6; D is undetermined. V was clipped by 6 bases and J by 9 bases, with 6 bases between them. Germline V gives CDR1 DFQATT, CDR2 SNEGSKA (reference sequence). The CDR3 runs 10 residues. The CDR3 protein is CSAGFSPLHF. CDR3 DNA sequence: TGCAGTGCGGGCTTTTCACCCCTCCACTTT.

This chain joins TRBV10-3 and TRBJ2-3; 9 nucleotides line up with TRBD1. V lost 2 bases and J lost 2; bases outside the gene matches: 11. Germline V lookup: CDR1 ENHRY, CDR2 SYGVKD. The CDR3 sequence is 18 residues long. The CDR3 nucleotides read TGTGCCATCAGTGAGAACCTTCCGGGACAGGGACACACAGATACGCAGTATTTT. This codes for CAISENLPGQGHTDTQYF.

The chain carries TRBV15 and TRBJ2-3, with TRBD2 as a possible D gene (7 bases). With 4 bases removed from V and 1 base from J, the gap between germline ends came to 12 bases. The length of the CDR3 is 15 residues. From germline, CDR1 is LNHNV and CDR2 YYDKDF (reference sequence). CDR3 bases: TGTGCCACCAGCAATCGGGGGGCCGGCACAGATACGCAGTATTTT. It yields the protein CATSNRGAGTDTQYF. Full variable domain (rest looked up from reference TRBV15 and TRBJ2-3): DAMVIQNPRYQVTQFGKPVTLSCSQTLNHNVMYWYQQKSSQAPKLLFHYYDKDFNNEADTPDNFQSRRPNTSFCFLDIRSPGLGDTAMYLCATSNRGAGTDTQYFGPGTRLTVL.

The chain couples TRBV27 to TRBJ2-3; D may be TRBD2 (5 bases). Trimming shortened V by 3 bases and J by 6 bases, and 7 bases separated the two germline ends. This CDR3 region has 12 residues. Germline-derived CDR1 and CDR2 are MNHEY and SMNVEV (reference sequence). The CDR3 is CASSFAGDTQYF. The CDR3, as DNA: TGTGCCAGCAGTTTCGCGGGCGATACGCAGTATTTT.

The chain is built from TRBV30 and TRBJ2-3; tentative D call: TRBD1 (6 bases). Trimming removed 1 base from V and 2 bases from J, with 13 bases in between. Germline V CDR1 and CDR2: GTSNPN, SVGIG (reference sequence). The length of the CDR3 is 15 residues. The CDR3: CAWSGAGTPTDTQYF. The CDR3 nucleotides are TGTGCCTGGAGTGGTGCAGGGACACCCACAGATACGCAGTATTTT. Using reference TRBV30 and TRBJ2-3 for the parts outside the CDR3, the full variable domain is SQTIHQWPATLVQPVGSPLSLECTVEGTSNPNLYWYRQAAGRGLQLLFYSVGIGQISSEVPQNLSASRPQDRQFILSSKKLLLSDSGFYLCAWSGAGTPTDTQYFGPGTRLTVL.

V and J are TRBV7-3 and TRBJ2-3, with 11 positions matching TRBD2. The CDR3 has 15 residues. The germline V gene encodes CDR1 SGHTA and CDR2 FQGTGA. Trimming cost V 6 bases and J 2 bases; bases outside gene matches: 4. The CDR3 nucleotides are TGTGCCAGCAGTATTAGCGGGAGGGCCACAGATACGCAGTATTTT. Amino acid sequence: CASSISGRATDTQYF. Combining the CDR3 with reference TRBV7-3 and TRBJ2-3 gives the whole variable domain GAGVSQTPSNKVTEKGKYVELRCDPISGHTALYWYRQSLGQGPEFLIYFQGTGAADDSGLPNDRFFAVRPEGSVSTLKIQRTERGDSAVYLCASSISGRATDTQYFGPGTRLTVL.

This clone was found once. The chain has TRBV4-1 and TRBJ2-1; TRBD2 agrees at 7 bases. The CDR3 has 16 residues. The J segment lost 2 bases and the V segment lost 4 bases, leaving 8 bases of the junction unmatched. Germline CDR1 reads MGHRA; CDR2 reads YSYEKL. CDR3 loop: CASSRASSGTYNEQFF. The CDR3 region has the DNA TGCGCCAGCAGCCGGGCCTCTAGCGGAACCTACAATGAGCAGTTCTTC.

The chain recombines TRBV28 with TRBJ1-2; a weak D match, TRBD1 (6 bases). V was pared by 5 bases and J by 5 bases, with 12 bases between. The CDR3 has 13 amino acids. Germline V gene sequence: CDR1 MDHEN, CDR2 SYDVKM. The CDR3 region has the DNA TGTGCCAGCAGTCAGGGGTCCTATTATGGCTACACCTTC. Amino acid sequence: CASSQGSYYGYTF.

The chain combines TRBV18 with TRBJ2-6; 10 bases are a match to TRBD1. Germline trimming cut 4 bases from V and 1 base from J; bases unmatched to any gene: 7. Germline CDR1 reads KGHSH; CDR2 reads LQKENI. This CDR3 spans 18 amino acids. For the CDR3, the DNA is TGTGCCAGCTCACTACAAAGGACAGGGGGATCTGGGGCCAACGTCCTGACTTTC. Protein sequence: CASSLQRTGGSGANVLTF.

The chain links TRBV10-3 to TRBJ2-1; 11 nucleotides line up with TRBD2. Germline values: CDR1 ENHRY, CDR2 SYGVKD. With 4 bases clipped from V and 5 bases from J, the junction kept 4 bases outside the gene matches. The CDR3 length is 15 residues. CDR3 in amino acids: CAISGTSGGHNEQFF. The CDR3 DNA follows: TGTGCCATCAGTGGTACTAGCGGGGGACACAATGAGCAGTTCTTC.

This chain connects TRBV5-4 to TRBJ1-2, with TRBD1 matching over 8 bases. The CDR3 consists of 14 residues. Germline CDR1 and CDR2: SGHNT and YYREEE (reference sequence). V lost 5 bases, J lost 6 bases, and 9 bases stayed unmatched. The CDR3 region is CASRSTDRGNGYTF. The CDR3 nucleotides are TGTGCCAGCAGATCCACCGACAGGGGCAATGGCTACACCTTC.

V usage is TRBV7-6 and J usage is TRBJ2-7; D uncertain. The CDR3 runs 15 residues. Deletions cut 5 bases from V and 0 bases from J, with 14 bases between. Germline lookup yields CDR1 SGHVS and CDR2 FNYEAQ. CDR3 coding DNA: TGTGCCAGCAGCCGGTCTCCCCAAAGCTCCTACGAGCAGTACTTC. Translated: CASSRSPQSSYEQYF.

The rearrangement uses TRBV9 and TRBJ2-1; 7 positions match TRBD2. Germline V gene data show CDR1 as SGDLS and CDR2 as YYNGEE. The V gene end was trimmed by 0 bases and the J gene end by 3 bases; junction bases not matched to a gene: 3. The CDR3 totals 15 residues. CDR3 bases: TGTGCCAGCAGCGTAGGAGGGGACTACTACAATGAGCAGTTCTTC. Protein sequence: CASSVGGDYYNEQFF.

The chain links TRBV5-1 to TRBJ2-3, with D possibly TRBD1 on 6 matching bases. The CDR3 spans 16 residues. The V gene's germline CDR1 is SGHRS and CDR2 YFSETQ. The ends were cut back, 1 base at V and 3 bases at J, with 15 bases in the middle. For the CDR3, the DNA is TGCGCCAGCAGCTTGTCGGCAGGGGTAATGACAGATACGCAGTATTTT. The encoded protein is CASSLSAGVMTDTQYF. The complete variable domain, with remaining parts taken from reference TRBV5-1 and TRBJ2-3, reads KAGVTQTPRYLIKTRGQQVTLSCSPISGHRSVSWYQQTPGQGLQFLFEYFSETQRNKGNFPGRFSGRQFSNSRSEMNVSTLELGDSALYLCASSLSAGVMTDTQYFGPGTRLTVL.

This chain links TRBV12-1 with TRBJ2-2; the DNA was not compared with TRBD2, the D call given in the table. TRBV12-1 is flagged as a pseudogene. This CDR3 comprises 16 residues. For the CDR3, the DNA is TGTGCCAGCAATGGTGGTGACCGGGGGGCCGCCGGGGAGCTGTTTTTT. Protein sequence: CASNGGDRGAAGELFF.

The chain joins TRBV5-6 to TRBJ2-1; TRBD1 might be the D (5 bases). Germline values: CDR1 SGHDT, CDR2 YYEEEE. The V and J ends lost 3 bases and 8 bases respectively, with 12 bases between them. CDR3 length: 13 amino acids. The CDR3 reads CASSWTWGDEQFF. The CDR3 bases are TGTGCCAGCAGCTGGACGTGGGGCGATGAGCAGTTCTTC.

The chain is built from TRBV5-6 and TRBJ1-5, with D unclear. This CDR3 is 13 amino acids long. Trimming shortened V by 4 bases and J by 2 bases, and 7 bases separated the two germline ends. Germline V gives CDR1 SGHDT, CDR2 YYEEEE. The chain's CDR3 is CASSRRGNQPQHF. CDR3 sequence (DNA): TGTGCCAGCAGCCGACGGGGCAATCAGCCCCAGCATTTT. Using reference TRBV5-6 and TRBJ1-5 for the parts outside the CDR3, the full variable domain is DAGVTQSPTHLIKTRGQQVTLRCSPKSGHDTVSWYQQALGQGPQFIFQYYEEEERQRGNFPDRFSGHQFPNYSSELNVNALLLGDSALYLCASSRRGNQPQHFGDGTRLSIL.

The chain carries TRBV11-2 and TRBJ2-7; 11 nucleotides agree with TRBD2. J was trimmed by 7 bases and V by 4 bases; bases with no gene match: 9. CDR3 length equals 15 residues. CDR1 SGHAT and CDR2 FQNNGV come from the germline V gene. The CDR3 DNA is TGTGCCAGCAGCTCCCGGCTAGCGGGAGGATGGGAGCAGTACTTC. Translation gives CASSSRLAGGWEQYF.

This clone was seen a handful of times. V is TRBV4-1 and J is TRBJ1-1; D may be TRBD1 (6 bases). Per the germline V gene, CDR1 is MGHRA and CDR2 is YSYEKL. Trimming took off 4 bases at V and 11 bases at J, with 20 bases between the two ends. The CDR3 length is 14 residues. CDR3 region: CASSRIIQGVSAFF. CDR3 nucleotides: TGCGCCAGCAGCCGGATTATACAGGGAGTTAGCGCTTTCTTT.

This chain connects TRBV10-3 to TRBJ2-5, with D possibly TRBD1 on 5 matching bases. Germline V CDR1 and CDR2: ENHRY, SYGVKD. The ends were cut back, 4 bases at V and 5 bases at J, with 17 bases in the middle. The CDR3 totals 15 residues. DNA for the CDR3: TGTGCCATCAGTGGTGGCAGGGCGGTGTCGGAGACCCAGTACTTC. This sequence encodes CAISGGRAVSETQYF.

This clone was seen just once. The rearrangement links TRBV19 to TRBJ1-2; D unclear. The CDR3 has 16 amino acids. V was trimmed by 7 bases and J by 1 base, leaving 19 bases between them. In germline, CDR1 is LNHDA, CDR2 SQIVND (reference sequence). This chain's CDR3 is CASTGPGTAGNYGYTF. The CDR3 region has the DNA TGTGCCAGTACGGGCCCGGGAACGGCGGGTAACTATGGCTACACCTTC.

V usage is TRBV7-2 and J usage is TRBJ2-1; TRBD2 matches 8 bases. Germline V gene sequence: CDR1 SGHTA, CDR2 FQGNSA. The length of the CDR3 is 16 residues. After removal of 6 bases from V and 0 bases from J, the junction contained 7 bases not matched to a gene. In nucleotides, the CDR3 is TGTGCCAGCAGGCCGGGGGGGACTATCTCCTACAATGAGCAGTTCTTC. Protein product: CASRPGGTISYNEQFF.